This T cell receptor beta chain was identified in a study of T cell responses to AZD1222 COVID-19 vaccine. Study details: Investigators merged groups given second doses at roughly 4 or roughly 12 weeks. Findings and limits, study-wide: Just 5 to 7 AZD1222 recipients tested seropositive at baseline. Donors were chiefly white British, with a greater number of females, and clonal diversity was perhaps underestimated.

Measured with immunoSEQ multiplex PCR; TCRdb has only the in-frame clones, and not every one. The data contain tens of thousands of clones, around 90% of them singletons. Turning to this clone: The antigen is unknown.

The CDR3 totals 15 residues. Germline lookup yields CDR1 SGHTA and CDR2 FQGNSA. The V end lost 1 base, the J end lost 4 bases, and 14 bases lay between the germline ends. The sequencing here drew on peripheral blood, taken on day 0 of AZD1222 vaccination. The chain links TRBV7-2 to TRBJ2-7, with D uncertain. This sequence was found in an adult in good health. For the CDR3, the DNA is TGTGCCAGCAGCTTAGACTCATTGCTTACTTACGAGCAGTACTTC. Residues: CASSLDSLLTYEQYF.